One and the same sample provided the 16 T cell receptor beta chains below, sequenced in a study of response to subunit inactivated influenza vaccine. One entry per CDR3 protein results from TCRdb running MiXCR on the RT-PCR reads. Counted here are around 790,000 distinct CDR3 sequences, approximately 21% occurring once; the ten biggest clones make up 10% to 13%. The source material was PBMCs from blood, sampled approximately 5 days after vaccination. The receptor set was obtained from a man in his fifties or sixties who received an inactivated influenza vaccine.

The DNA for the CDR3 is TGTGCCAGCAGGCCTACCTCAGGGGCCTTAGGGGCAAACACTGAAGCTTTCTTT. Protein: CASRPTSGALGANTEAFF. The J gene is TRBJ1-1, the V gene TRBV6-1; tentative D call: TRBD1 (6 bases). This CDR3 region has 18 residues. V was pared by 6 bases and J by 2 bases, with 25 bases between. Germline loops: CDR1 MNHNS, CDR2 SASEGT.

The chain carries TRBV18 and TRBJ2-7, with 7 nucleotides matching TRBD1. The CDR3 loop spans 13 amino acids. Germline lookup yields CDR1 KGHSH and CDR2 LQKENI. V lost 7 bases to trimming and J lost 7 bases; unmatched junction nucleotides: 10. The CDR3 spells CASLAGTATEQYF. For the CDR3, the DNA is TGTGCCAGCTTAGCCGGGACAGCCACGGAGCAGTACTTC.

The chain combines TRBV21-1 with TRBJ2-1; TRBD2 is the table's D call and was not checked against the DNA. TRBV21-1 is shown as a pseudogene. The CDR3 consists of 16 residues. CDR3 protein: CASSNEVAGERNEQFF. The CDR3 DNA follows: TGTGCCAGCAGCAACGAGGTAGCGGGAGAAAGAAATGAGCAGTTCTTC.

This clonotype was recorded once. The rearrangement links TRBV9 to TRBJ2-2; a possible D gene is TRBD2 (5 bases). Trimming shortened V by 0 bases and J by 5 bases, and 11 bases separated the two germline ends. Germline V gives CDR1 SGDLS, CDR2 YYNGEE. The CDR3 is 15 residues long. CDR3 loop: CASSVDEGWTGELFF. Written as DNA, the CDR3 is TGTGCCAGCAGCGTAGACGAGGGTTGGACCGGGGAGCTGTTTTTT.

This clonotype has ten or more counts. The rearrangement uses TRBV9 and TRBJ2-1; TRBD2 matches at 15 bases. CDR1 SGDLS and CDR2 YYNGEE come from the germline V gene. This CDR3 has 15 amino acids. The ends lost 3 bases at V and 7 bases at J; junction bases unmatched: 2. CDR3 amino acids: CASSAGTSGRNEQFF. As DNA, the CDR3 is TGTGCCAGCAGCGCAGGGACTAGCGGGAGGAATGAGCAGTTCTTC.

This clonotype was picked up a small number of times. The chain recombines TRBV29-1 with TRBJ2-7, with D uncertain. CDR1 is SQVTM and CDR2 is ANQGSEA in the germline V gene. This CDR3 is 13 amino acids long. V was pared by 4 bases and J by 2 bases, with 12 bases between. The CDR3 nucleotides are TGCAGCGTTGCGGGCGGCAGCCCCTACGAGCAGTACTTC. Its translation is CSVAGGSPYEQYF.

This clonotype was detected ten times or more. The gene calls are TRBV5-1 and TRBJ2-5; D not certain. The CDR3 is made up of 13 amino acids. V gave up 3 bases and J gave up 5 bases, with 11 bases separating them. Germline assignment: CDR1 SGHRS and CDR2 YFSETQ. For the CDR3, the DNA is TGCGCCAGCAGCTCAACGCGTGGGGAGACCCAGTACTTC. As protein: CASSSTRGETQYF.

This chain connects TRBV5-4 to TRBJ2-7; 10 positions agree with TRBD1. Germline trimming cut 4 bases from V and 5 bases from J; bases unmatched to any gene: 9. This CDR3 spans 15 amino acids. Germline V gives CDR1 SGHNT, CDR2 YYREEE (reference sequence). CDR3 residues: CASSRGTGVDHEQYF. CDR3 DNA: TGTGCCAGCAGCCGCGGGACAGGGGTGGACCACGAGCAGTACTTC.

The J gene is TRBJ2-3, the V gene TRBV20-1, with 10 bases that match TRBD2. From germline, CDR1 is DFQATT and CDR2 SNEGSKA (reference sequence). V lost 3 bases and J lost 1; bases outside the gene matches: 10. This CDR3 region has 17 residues. Written as DNA, the CDR3 is TGCAGTGCTAGGGGGAGCGGGAGGGCCGGGGGCACAGATACGCAGTATTTT. Translation: CSARGSGRAGGTDTQYF.

This clonotype showed up just a few times. The rearrangement joins TRBV5-1 to TRBJ2-1, with D perhaps TRBD1 or TRBD2 (5 bases each). Germline V CDR1 and CDR2: SGHRS, YFSETQ. The V end lost 0 bases, the J end lost 5 bases, and 15 bases lay between the germline ends. CDR3 length equals 16 residues. The CDR3 is CASSLANRGSNNEQFF. The DNA for the CDR3 is TGCGCCAGCAGCTTGGCCAATCGGGGCAGTAACAATGAGCAGTTCTTC.

The chain is built from TRBV7-6 and TRBJ2-5; D is unresolved. CDR1 is SGHVS and CDR2 is FNYEAQ in the germline V gene. CDR3 size: 14 residues. Trimming took 2 bases from V and 1 from J, leaving 8 bases between them. The CDR3 region is CASSLRAFQETQYF. DNA for the CDR3: TGTGCCAGCAGCTTAAGGGCCTTCCAAGAGACCCAGTACTTC. Using reference TRBV7-6 and TRBJ2-5 for the parts outside the CDR3, the full variable domain is GAGVSQSPRYKVTKRGQDVALRCDPISGHVSLYWYRQALGQGPEFLTYFNYEAQQDKSGLPNDRFSAERPEGSISTLTIQRTEQRDSAMYRCASSLRAFQETQYFGPGTRLLVL.

The chain combines TRBV11-2 with TRBJ2-3; 16 nucleotides match TRBD2. V shed 5 bases, J shed 5 bases, and the junction held 13 bases outside the gene matches. The CDR3 sequence is 19 residues long. Germline V gene data show CDR1 as SGHAT and CDR2 as FQNNGV. CDR3: CASSRPPGLAGGPGDTQYF. For the CDR3, the DNA is TGTGCCAGCAGCCGACCCCCGGGACTAGCGGGAGGGCCGGGAGATACGCAGTATTTT.

This clonotype has at least ten counts. CDR3 nucleotide sequence: TGTGCCAGCAGCCGTTCGGGGGGTGGAGAGCAGTACTTC. Encoded protein: CASSRSGGGEQYF. This chain links TRBV12-3 or TRBV12-4 with TRBJ2-7; 7 bases line up with TRBD2. Trimming took 6 bases from V and 7 from J; bases not matched to a gene: 9. The CDR3 has 13 residues.

This clonotype was seen a few times. The DNA of the CDR3 is TGTGCCAGCAGCCAAGTGCGGCTAGCCGCAGATACGCAGTATTTT. Amino acid sequence: CASSQVRLAADTQYF. The gene calls are TRBV14 and TRBJ2-3; D perhaps matches TRBD2 (5 bases). Trimming left V 1 base short and J 4 bases short, with 12 bases between. The CDR3 extends over 15 amino acids. From germline, CDR1 is SGHDN and CDR2 FVKESK. The entire variable domain, with the rest obtained from reference TRBV14 and TRBJ2-3, is as follows: EAGVTQFPSHSVIEKGQTVTLRCDPISGHDNLYWYRRVMGKEIKFLLHFVKESKQDESGMPNNRFLAERTGGTYSTLKVQPAELEDSGVYFCASSQVRLAADTQYFGPGTRLTVL.

This clonotype was observed a few times. The chain uses TRBV7-9 and TRBJ1-5, with TRBD1 as a possible D gene (5 bases). The CDR3 contains 13 residues. The V end lost 3 bases, the J end lost 7 bases, and 10 bases lay between the germline ends. CDR1 is SEHNR, CDR2 FQNEAQ, per germline (reference sequence). Here the CDR3 DNA reads TGTGCCAGCAGCTTTGGGGACGGCCAGCCCCAGCATTTT. This translates into CASSFGDGQPQHF. Supplemented by reference TRBV7-9 and TRBJ1-5, the full variable domain reads DTGVSQNPRHKITKRGQNVTFRCDPISEHNRLYWYRQTLGQGPEFLTYFQNEAQLEKSRLLSDRFSAERPKGSFSTLEIQRTEQGDSAMYLCASSFGDGQPQHFGDGTRLSIL.

This clonotype was detected ten times or more. V and J are TRBV12-3 or TRBV12-4 and TRBJ2-1; 8 nucleotides match TRBD2. The junction had 4 bases not matched to a gene; V was cut back by 3 bases and J by 3 bases. The CDR3 has 15 amino acids. The CDR3 loop reads CASSFTSGLYNEQFF. The CDR3 DNA reads TGTGCCAGCAGTTTCACTAGCGGACTCTACAATGAGCAGTTCTTC.